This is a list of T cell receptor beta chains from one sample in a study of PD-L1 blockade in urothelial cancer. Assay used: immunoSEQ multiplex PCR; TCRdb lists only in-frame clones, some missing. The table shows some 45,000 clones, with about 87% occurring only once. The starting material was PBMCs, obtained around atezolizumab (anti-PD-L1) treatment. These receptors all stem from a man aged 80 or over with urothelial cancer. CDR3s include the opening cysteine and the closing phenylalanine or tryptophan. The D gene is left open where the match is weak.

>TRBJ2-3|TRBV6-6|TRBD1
CASSHRGSTDTQYF
TGTGCCAGCAGTCACAGGGGTAGCACAGATACGCAGTATTTT
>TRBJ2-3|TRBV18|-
CASSPYPGLTDTQYF
TGTGCCAGCTCACCATACCCGGGACTTACAGATACGCAGTATTTT
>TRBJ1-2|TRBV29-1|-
CSVEEPGGYTF
TGCAGCGTTGAAGAGCCCGGGGGCTACACCTTC
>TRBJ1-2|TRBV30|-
CAWSVQVYGYTF
TGTGCCTGGAGTGTACAGGTCTATGGCTACACCTTC
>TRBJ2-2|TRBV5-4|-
CASSSGQSLNTGELFF
TGTGCCAGCAGCTCCGGACAGAGTCTTAACACCGGGGAGCTGTTTTTT
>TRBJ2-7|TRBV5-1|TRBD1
CASSTGTGGYEQYF
TGCGCCAGCAGCACCGGGACAGGGGGTTACGAGCAGTACTTC
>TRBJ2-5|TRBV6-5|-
CASSYSEGAPETQYF
TGTGCCAGCAGTTACTCGGAGGGCGCCCCAGAGACCCAGTACTTC
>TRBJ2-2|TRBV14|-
CASSPPGGAWVGELFF
TGTGCCAGCAGCCCTCCGGGCGGGGCGTGGGTCGGGGAGCTGTTTTTT
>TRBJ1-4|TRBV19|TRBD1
CASRSMRSGTGDEKLFF
TGTGCCAGTCGATCTATGCGGTCCGGGACAGGGGACGAAAAACTGTTTTTT
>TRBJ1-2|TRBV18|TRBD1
CASSHRQGADPGYGYTF
TGTGCCAGCTCACACAGACAGGGGGCGGACCCGGGTTATGGCTACACCTTC
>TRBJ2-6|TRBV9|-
CASSHYSSSGANVLTF
TGTGCCAGCAGCCATTACTCAAGCTCTGGGGCCAACGTCCTGACTTTC